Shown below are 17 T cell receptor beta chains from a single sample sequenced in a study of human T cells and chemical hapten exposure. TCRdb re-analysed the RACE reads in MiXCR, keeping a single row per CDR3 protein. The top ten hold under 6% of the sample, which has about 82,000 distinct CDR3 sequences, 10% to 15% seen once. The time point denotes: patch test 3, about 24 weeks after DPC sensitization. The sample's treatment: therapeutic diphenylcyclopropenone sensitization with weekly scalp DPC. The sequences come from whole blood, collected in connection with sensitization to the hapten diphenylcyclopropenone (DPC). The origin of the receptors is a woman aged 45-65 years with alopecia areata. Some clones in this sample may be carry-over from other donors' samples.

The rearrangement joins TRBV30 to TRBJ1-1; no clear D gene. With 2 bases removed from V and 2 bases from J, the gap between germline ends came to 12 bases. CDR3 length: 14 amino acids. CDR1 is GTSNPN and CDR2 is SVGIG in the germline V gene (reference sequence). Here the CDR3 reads CAWSIITANTEAFF. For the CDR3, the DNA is TGTGCCTGGAGTATAATCACGGCTAACACTGAAGCTTTCTTT. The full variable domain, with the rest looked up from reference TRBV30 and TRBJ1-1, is SQTIHQWPATLVQPVGSPLSLECTVEGTSNPNLYWYRQAAGRGLQLLFYSVGIGQISSEVPQNLSASRPQDRQFILSSKKLLLSDSGFYLCAWSIITANTEAFFGQGTRLTVV.

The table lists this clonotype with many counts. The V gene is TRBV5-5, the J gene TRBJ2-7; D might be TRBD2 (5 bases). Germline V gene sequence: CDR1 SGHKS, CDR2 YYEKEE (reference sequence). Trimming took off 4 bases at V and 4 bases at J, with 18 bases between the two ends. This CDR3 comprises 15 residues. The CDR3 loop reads CASSGGRSLGYEQYF. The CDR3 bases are TGTGCCAGCAGCGGAGGCCGGTCGCTGGGTTACGAGCAGTACTTC. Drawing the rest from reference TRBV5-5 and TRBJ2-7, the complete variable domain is DAGVTQSPTHLIKTRGQQVTLRCSPISGHKSVSWYQQVLGQGPQFIFQYYEKEERGRGNFPDRFSARQFPNYSSELNVNALLLGDSALYLCASSGGRSLGYEQYFGPGTRLTVT.

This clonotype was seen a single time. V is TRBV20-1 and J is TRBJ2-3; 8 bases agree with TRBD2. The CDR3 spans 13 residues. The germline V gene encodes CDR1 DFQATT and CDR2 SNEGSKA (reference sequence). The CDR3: CRAQGTRGDTQYF. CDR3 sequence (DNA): TGCAGGGCCCAGGGGACTAGGGGAGATACGCAGTATTTT.

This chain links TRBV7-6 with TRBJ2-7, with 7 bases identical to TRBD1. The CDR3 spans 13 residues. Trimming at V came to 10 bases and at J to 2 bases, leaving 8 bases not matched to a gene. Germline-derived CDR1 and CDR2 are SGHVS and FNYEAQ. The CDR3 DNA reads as TGTGCCACCTCAGACAGGGTGGCCTACGAGCAGTACTTC. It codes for CATSDRVAYEQYF.

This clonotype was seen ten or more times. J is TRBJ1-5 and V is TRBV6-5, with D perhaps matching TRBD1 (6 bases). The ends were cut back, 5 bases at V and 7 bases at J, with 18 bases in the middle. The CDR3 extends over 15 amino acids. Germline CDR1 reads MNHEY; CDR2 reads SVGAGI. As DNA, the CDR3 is TGTGCCAGCAGTCAGTCGGGGGGCGGAGGACAGCCCCAGCATTTT. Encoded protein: CASSQSGGGGQPQHF.

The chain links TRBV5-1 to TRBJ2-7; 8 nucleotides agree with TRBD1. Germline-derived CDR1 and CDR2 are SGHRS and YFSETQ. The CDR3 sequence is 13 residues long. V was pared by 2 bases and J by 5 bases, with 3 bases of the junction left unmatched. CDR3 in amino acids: CASSLEDRDEQYF. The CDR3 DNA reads TGCGCCAGCAGCTTAGAGGACAGGGACGAGCAGTACTTC.

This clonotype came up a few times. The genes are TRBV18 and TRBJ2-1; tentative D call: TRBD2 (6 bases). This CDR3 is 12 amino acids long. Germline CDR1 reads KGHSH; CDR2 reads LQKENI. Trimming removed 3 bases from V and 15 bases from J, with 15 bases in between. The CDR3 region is CASSPLGSMWFF. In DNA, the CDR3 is TGTGCCAGCTCACCGCTCGGGAGTATGTGGTTCTTC.

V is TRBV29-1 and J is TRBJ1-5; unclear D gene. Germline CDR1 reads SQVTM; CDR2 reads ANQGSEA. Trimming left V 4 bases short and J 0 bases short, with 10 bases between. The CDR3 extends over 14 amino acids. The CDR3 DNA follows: TGCAGCGTTGGGACCACAAATAGCAATCAGCCCCAGCATTTT. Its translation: CSVGTTNSNQPQHF.

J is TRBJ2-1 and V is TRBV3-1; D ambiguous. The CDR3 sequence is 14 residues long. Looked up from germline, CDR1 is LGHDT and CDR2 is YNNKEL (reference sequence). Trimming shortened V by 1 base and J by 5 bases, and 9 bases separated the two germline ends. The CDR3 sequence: CASSQGQNDNEQFF. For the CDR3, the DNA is TGTGCCAGCAGCCAAGGCCAGAATGACAATGAGCAGTTCTTC.

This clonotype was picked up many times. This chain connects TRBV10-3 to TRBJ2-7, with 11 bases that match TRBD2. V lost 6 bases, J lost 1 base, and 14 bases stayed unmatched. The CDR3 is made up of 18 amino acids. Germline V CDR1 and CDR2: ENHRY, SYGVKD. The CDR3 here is CAIRPIGLAGTPSYEQYF. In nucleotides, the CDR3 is TGTGCCATCAGACCAATAGGACTAGCGGGTACCCCATCCTACGAGCAGTACTTC.

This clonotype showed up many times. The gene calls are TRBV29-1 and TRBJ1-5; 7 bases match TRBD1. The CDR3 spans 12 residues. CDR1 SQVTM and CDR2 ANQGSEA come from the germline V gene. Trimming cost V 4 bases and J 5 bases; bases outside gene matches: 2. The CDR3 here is CSVGQGDQPQHF. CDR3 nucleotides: TGCAGCGTTGGACAGGGAGATCAGCCCCAGCATTTT.

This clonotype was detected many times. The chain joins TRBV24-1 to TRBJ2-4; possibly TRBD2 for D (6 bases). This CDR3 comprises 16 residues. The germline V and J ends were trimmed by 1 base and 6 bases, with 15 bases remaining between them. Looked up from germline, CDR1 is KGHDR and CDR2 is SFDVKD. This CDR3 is CATSDLGAGGRNIQYF. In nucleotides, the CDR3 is TGTGCCACCAGTGATTTAGGAGCAGGAGGGAGAAACATTCAGTACTTC.

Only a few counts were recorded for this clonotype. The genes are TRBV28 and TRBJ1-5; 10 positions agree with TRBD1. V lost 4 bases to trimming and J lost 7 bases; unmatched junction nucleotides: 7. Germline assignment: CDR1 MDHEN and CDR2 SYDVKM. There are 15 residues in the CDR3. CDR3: CASSSDRGIGQPQHF. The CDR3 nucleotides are TGTGCCAGCAGTTCGGACAGGGGGATCGGCCAGCCCCAGCATTTT.

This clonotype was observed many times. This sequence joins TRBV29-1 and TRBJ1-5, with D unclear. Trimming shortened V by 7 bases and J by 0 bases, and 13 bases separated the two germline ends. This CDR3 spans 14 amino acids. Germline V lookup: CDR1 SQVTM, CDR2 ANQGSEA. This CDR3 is CSAGTGDSNQPQHF. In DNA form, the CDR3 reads TGCAGCGCAGGAACCGGGGATAGCAATCAGCCCCAGCATTTT.

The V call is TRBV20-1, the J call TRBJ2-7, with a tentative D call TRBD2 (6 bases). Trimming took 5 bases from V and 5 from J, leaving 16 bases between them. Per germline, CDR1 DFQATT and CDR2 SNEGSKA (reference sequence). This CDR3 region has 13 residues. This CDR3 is CSAARDSGNEQYF. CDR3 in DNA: TGCAGTGCTGCCCGGGACTCTGGGAACGAGCAGTACTTC.

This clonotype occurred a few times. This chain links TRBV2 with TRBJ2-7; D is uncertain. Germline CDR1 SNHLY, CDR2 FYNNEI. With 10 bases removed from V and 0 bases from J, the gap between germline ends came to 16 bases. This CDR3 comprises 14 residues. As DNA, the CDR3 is TGTGCCACCACTCCACTGGCGAGCTCCTACGAGCAGTACTTC. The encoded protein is CATTPLASSYEQYF.

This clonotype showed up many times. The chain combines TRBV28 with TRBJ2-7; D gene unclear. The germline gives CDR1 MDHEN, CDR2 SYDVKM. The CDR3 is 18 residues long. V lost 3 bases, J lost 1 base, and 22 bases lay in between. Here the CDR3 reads CASSFLSSRLRLSYEQYF. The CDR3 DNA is TGTGCCAGCAGTTTTTTGAGTAGCCGCTTACGACTTTCCTACGAGCAGTACTTC.